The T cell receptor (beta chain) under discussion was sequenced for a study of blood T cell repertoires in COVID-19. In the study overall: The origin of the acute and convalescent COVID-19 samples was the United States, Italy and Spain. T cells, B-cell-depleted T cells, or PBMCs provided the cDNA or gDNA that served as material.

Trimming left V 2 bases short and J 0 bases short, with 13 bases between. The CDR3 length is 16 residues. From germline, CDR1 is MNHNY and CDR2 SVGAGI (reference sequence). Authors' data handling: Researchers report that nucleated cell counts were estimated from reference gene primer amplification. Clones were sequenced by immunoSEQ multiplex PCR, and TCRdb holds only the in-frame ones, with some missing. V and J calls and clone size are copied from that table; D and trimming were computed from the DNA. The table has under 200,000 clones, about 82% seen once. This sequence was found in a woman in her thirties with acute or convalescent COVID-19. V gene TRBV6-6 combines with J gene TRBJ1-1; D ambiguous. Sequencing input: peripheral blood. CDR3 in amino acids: CASSYVIGSMNTEAFF. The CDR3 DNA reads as TGTGCCAGCAGTTACGTCATTGGGAGCATGAACACTGAAGCTTTCTTT.